This entry describes one T cell receptor beta chain. This entry comes from a study of T cell changes during pregnancy in multiple sclerosis. Germline trimming cut 7 bases from V and 4 bases from J; bases unmatched to any gene: 10. The CDR3 has 13 amino acids. CDR1 SQVTM and CDR2 ANQGSEA come from the germline V gene. Profiling relied on immunoSEQ multiplex PCR, and the TCRdb table lists in-frame clones only, not all of them. The sample lists around 40,000 clones, about 91% occurring once. This receptor was taken from a female donor with multiple sclerosis, enrolled in a pregnancy study. The chain combines TRBV29-1 with TRBJ2-7; TRBD1 matches at 7 bases. Sequenced material: CD4+ T cells from peripheral blood mononuclear cells, taken in the first trimester of pregnancy. CDR3 in DNA: TGCAGCGCTCGAGGGGGCGTTTATTACGAGCAGTACTTC. Translated, it gives CSARGGVYYEQYF.